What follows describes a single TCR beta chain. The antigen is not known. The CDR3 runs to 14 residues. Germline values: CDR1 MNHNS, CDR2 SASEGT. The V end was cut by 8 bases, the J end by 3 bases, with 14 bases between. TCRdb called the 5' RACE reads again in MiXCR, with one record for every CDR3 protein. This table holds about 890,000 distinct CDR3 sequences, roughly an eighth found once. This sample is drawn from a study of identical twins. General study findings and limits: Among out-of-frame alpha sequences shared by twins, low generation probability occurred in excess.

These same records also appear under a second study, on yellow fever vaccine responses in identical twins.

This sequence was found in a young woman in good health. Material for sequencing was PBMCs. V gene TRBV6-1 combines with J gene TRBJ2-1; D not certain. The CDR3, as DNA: TGTGCCAGCCAAACAAATTTTGGCTACAATGAGCAGTTCTTC. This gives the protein CASQTNFGYNEQFF.